This T cell receptor (beta chain) was identified during a study of PD-1 blockade in classical Hodgkin lymphoma. The method was immunoSEQ multiplex PCR; TCRdb's version includes in-frame clones alone and lacks a portion of them. This sample has roughly 52,000 clones, with around nine tenths found just once. The CDR3 has 13 amino acids. Deletions cut 4 bases from V and 4 bases from J, with 8 bases between. Looked up from germline, CDR1 is MNHNS and CDR2 is SASEGT. The sample's time point: cycle 4 day 1 (C4D1), after 5 to 7 weeks of nivolumab. All patients relapsed after autologous stem cell transplantation, and brentuximab vedotin exposure varied.

The clonotype originates from a human donor with classical Hodgkin lymphoma. The V gene is TRBV6-1, the J gene TRBJ1-3; D remains ambiguous. The sample was peripheral blood mononuclear cells (PBMCs), taken before the fourth cycle of nivolumab. The CDR3 reads CASSVWQGNTIYF. CDR3 nucleotides: TGTGCCAGCAGTGTTTGGCAGGGAAACACCATATATTTT.